This T cell receptor beta chain was sequenced for a study of cytomegalovirus exposure and HLA in healthy donors. Overall study findings and caveats: HLA alleles were associated with around 17,000 TCR beta sequences in a later analysis at 0.05 false discovery rate. The classifier, whose performance was assessed in both the original and validation cohorts, reportedly diagnosed cytomegalovirus status with high specificity and sensitivity. Excluded: some indistinguishable V segments such as TRBV6-2 and TRBV6-3.

Despite likely unrecorded immune exposures, the donors were nominally healthy at the time of sampling. Vbeta (60) and Jbeta (13) primers were used in the PCR. Some clones are missing from TCRdb's copy, which holds only in-frame ones; the method was immunoSEQ multiplex PCR. This table holds over 45,000 clones, roughly 83% found once. On this clone itself: What it binds is not known.

The CDR3 has 12 residues. Germline CDR1 is LGHNT and CDR2 is FRNRAP. V lost 5 bases to trimming and J lost 6 bases, with 11 bases between them. Specimen: PBMCs. The rearrangement uses TRBV12-5 and TRBJ2-7; D is perhaps TRBD2 (6 bases). This TCR was recovered from a man younger than 40 in good health and CMV-seronegative. CDR3 bases: TGTGCTAGTGGTATCGGGGGATCCGAGCAGTACTTC. Translated, it gives CASGIGGSEQYF.